The 8 T cell receptor beta chains below come from one sample, sequenced in a study of T cells after yellow fever vaccination. TCRdb analysed the 5' RACE reads with MiXCR anew, one entry per CDR3 protein. The sample lists a few hundred thousand distinct CDR3 sequences, 17% occurring once. This material consisted of PBMCs, taken less than 6 days after the first yellow fever vaccination. The receptors come from a man between 18 and 29 years old who received the YFV17D yellow fever vaccine.

CDR3: CASSLDGAGTGELFF. CDR3 sequence (DNA): TGTGCCAGCAGCTTAGATGGTGCGGGCACCGGGGAGCTGTTTTTT. The genes are TRBV7-9 and TRBJ2-2; D is perhaps TRBD2 (5 bases). V was trimmed by 1 base and J by 4 bases, leaving 10 bases between them. The germline V gene has CDR1 SEHNR and CDR2 FQNEAQ (reference sequence). The CDR3 spans 15 residues.

This chain links TRBV6-1 with TRBJ2-4; D is possibly TRBD2 (5 bases). Germline CDR1 and CDR2: MNHNS and SASEGT. The CDR3 runs 13 residues. Deletions cut 8 bases from V and 6 bases from J, with 14 bases between. CDR3 loop: CASAGGSLNIQYF. The CDR3, as DNA: TGTGCCAGCGCGGGCGGTTCATTAAACATTCAGTACTTC.

This clonotype turned up a few times. The CDR3 region has the DNA TGTGCCATCAGTGACACAGGGGCTGGCTACACCTTC. This translates into CAISDTGAGYTF. The chain employs TRBV10-3 and TRBJ1-2; TRBD1 aligns across 7 bases. CDR1 and CDR2 from the germline V gene are ENHRY and SYGVKD. J lost 7 bases, V lost 3 bases, and 2 bases had no gene match. The CDR3 has 12 amino acids.

The table lists this clonotype with a few counts. A much larger clonotype is one base distant, so this may be a read error. This chain connects TRBV5-6 to TRBJ1-2; perhaps TRBD1 as D (5 bases). V was cut by 4 bases and J by 2 bases, with 6 bases left in between. Germline V gives CDR1 SGHDT, CDR2 YYEEEE. The CDR3 runs to 12 residues. The CDR3 region is CASSPGNYGYTF. CDR3 in DNA: TGTGCCAGCAGCCCAGGGAACTATGGCTACACCTTC.

This clonotype was seen a few times. The V gene is TRBV6-5, the J gene TRBJ2-7; 8 nucleotides align to TRBD1. J lost 3 bases, V lost 6 bases, and 10 bases had no gene match. This CDR3 region has 15 residues. The germline gives CDR1 MNHEY, CDR2 SVGAGI. CDR3 sequence (DNA): TGTGCCAGCAGCTTATACGGGACAGGATACTACGAGCAGTACGTC. Encoded protein: CASSLYGTGYYEQYV.

This clonotype appeared a few times. CDR3 loop: CASKRDWNTEAFF. Here the CDR3 DNA reads TGTGCCAGCAAGCGAGATTGGAACACTGAAGCTTTCTTT. The chain carries TRBV7-8 and TRBJ1-1; D not certain. Trimming stripped 7 bases from V and 1 base from J, with 10 bases between. The CDR3 totals 13 residues. Germline V gene sequence: CDR1 SGHVS, CDR2 FQNEAQ.

The chain couples TRBV4-2 to TRBJ1-1; the D gene is possibly TRBD1 (5 bases). Germline V gives CDR1 LGHNA, CDR2 YNFKEQ. The CDR3 has 13 amino acids. Trimming pared 1 base from V and 3 bases from J, leaving 6 bases between. The DNA of the CDR3 is TGTGCCAGCAGCCAAGGGGGGTACACTGAAGCTTTCTTT. Its translation is CASSQGGYTEAFF.

V usage is TRBV7-3 and J usage is TRBJ2-1, with TRBD2 matching 10 bases. The CDR3 sequence is 14 residues long. Germline CDR1 is SGHTA and CDR2 is FQGTGA. V lost 5 bases and J lost 7; bases outside the gene matches: 5. CDR3 residues: CASSISGGANEQFF. CDR3 nucleotide sequence: TGTGCCAGCAGCATCAGCGGGGGGGCGAATGAGCAGTTCTTC.